These 21 T cell receptor beta chains came from one sample sequenced in a study of technical replicates of blood from several donors. Only in-frame clones appear in the TCRdb table, and some are missing; sequencing was by immunoSEQ multiplex PCR. Here the sample spans about 97,000 clones, about 95% being singletons. Sequencing used T cells isolated from PBMCs. These receptors all stem from a human donor in good health.

The V gene is TRBV30, the J gene TRBJ1-5; 9 nucleotides agree with TRBD1. Trimming cost V 5 bases and J 2 bases; bases outside gene matches: 1. The CDR3 sequence is 13 residues long. CDR1 and CDR2 (germline): GTSNPN, SVGIG (reference sequence). CDR3 protein: CAWGDRGNQPQHF. CDR3 coding DNA: TGTGCCTGGGGGGACAGGGGCAATCAGCCCCAGCATTTT.

The chain is built from TRBV11-2 and TRBJ2-7, with TRBD1 matching 8 bases. The CDR3 runs to 13 residues. Per germline, CDR1 SGHAT and CDR2 FQNNGV. V trimming: 3 bases; J trimming: 3 bases; junction bases outside the gene matches: 1. The DNA of the CDR3 is TGTGCCAGCAGCTTGGGACAGGACTACGAGCAGTACTTC. This codes for CASSLGQDYEQYF.

The chain joins TRBV4-3 to TRBJ2-5, with a weak D call TRBD2 (6 bases). The CDR3 consists of 15 residues. Germline V gene sequence: CDR1 LGHNA, CDR2 YSLEER. Trimming took off 0 bases at V and 4 bases at J, with 12 bases between the two ends. CDR3 sequence reads: CASSQDGGARETQYF. The CDR3 DNA sequence: TGCGCCAGCAGCCAAGATGGCGGGGCCCGAGAGACCCAGTACTTC.

This chain links TRBV6-5 with TRBJ1-5; 7 bases line up with TRBD1. Germline-derived CDR1 and CDR2 are MNHEY and SVGAGI. V lost 2 bases to trimming and J lost 6 bases; unmatched junction nucleotides: 7. This CDR3 contains 15 residues. CDR3 amino acids: CASSYNKGGSQPQHF. The CDR3 coding sequence is TGTGCCAGCAGTTACAATAAAGGGGGCTCTCAGCCCCAGCATTTT.

The chain couples TRBV6-4 to TRBJ2-3; D perhaps matches TRBD1 (6 bases). This CDR3 contains 15 residues. The germline CDR1 and CDR2 sequences are MRHNA and SNTAGT. Trimming shortened V by 0 bases and J by 0 bases, and 7 bases separated the two germline ends. In DNA form, the CDR3 reads TGTGCCAGCAGTGACTCAGGGGGAAGCACAGATACGCAGTATTTT. Amino acids: CASSDSGGSTDTQYF.

J is TRBJ2-1 and V is TRBV6-1; D is uncertain. The CDR3 contains 15 residues. The V and J ends lost 5 bases and 0 bases respectively, with 11 bases between them. Per germline, CDR1 MNHNS and CDR2 SASEGT. The DNA of the CDR3 is TGTGCCAGCAGTATTACACACTACTCCTACAATGAGCAGTTCTTC. Translation gives CASSITHYSYNEQFF.

V gene TRBV5-1 combines with J gene TRBJ2-7, with D tentatively TRBD1 (5 bases). The CDR3 runs to 12 residues. The V end lost 1 base, the J end lost 5 bases, and 7 bases lay between the germline ends. Germline CDR1 SGHRS, CDR2 YFSETQ. The CDR3 spells CASSLPGHEQYF. The CDR3 coding sequence is TGCGCCAGCAGCTTGCCAGGGCACGAGCAGTACTTC.

This clone was seen a single time. The chain has TRBV4-3 and TRBJ2-1, with 13 nucleotides matching TRBD2. The V gene end was trimmed by 1 base and the J gene end by 8 bases; junction bases not matched to a gene: 8. The CDR3 is made up of 17 amino acids. CDR1 and CDR2 from the germline V gene are LGHNA and YSLEER. The CDR3 DNA reads as TGCGCCAGCAGCCAAGGGACTAGCGGGAGCGTAGACGATGAGCAGTTCTTC. It yields the protein CASSQGTSGSVDDEQFF.

The chain couples TRBV11-1 to TRBJ1-5; weak D call: TRBD1 (5 bases). V gave up 5 bases and J gave up 3 bases, with 8 bases separating them. Germline V gene data show CDR1 as SGHAT and CDR2 as FQDESV (reference sequence). CDR3 length equals 13 residues. The CDR3 is CASSQGSNQPQHF. The CDR3 nucleotides are TGTGCCAGCAGCCAGGGCTCCAATCAGCCCCAGCATTTT.

The chain uses TRBV7-2 and TRBJ1-2, with D hard to call. CDR1 is SGHTA, CDR2 FQGNSA, per germline. The germline V and J ends were trimmed by 1 base and 2 bases, with 8 bases remaining between them. This CDR3 spans 14 amino acids. CDR3 nucleotide sequence: TGTGCCAGCAGCTTAGACAGAAGAAACTATGGCTACACCTTC. This gives the protein CASSLDRRNYGYTF.

This rearrangement joins TRBV12-5 to TRBJ1-2; tentative D call: TRBD1 (6 bases). V lost 6 bases and J 6 bases, leaving 20 bases between the germline ends. Germline V CDR1 and CDR2: LGHNT, FRNRAP. The CDR3 has 15 residues. CDR3 protein: CASGQATQGLDGYTF. The CDR3 DNA follows: TGTGCTAGTGGACAAGCAACACAGGGCCTAGATGGCTACACCTTC.

The rearrangement links TRBV28 to TRBJ2-2; 9 nucleotides agree with TRBD1. The CDR3 is 15 residues long. J gave up 6 bases and V 5 bases, and 7 bases lay outside the gene matches. Germline V gene data show CDR1 as MDHEN and CDR2 as SYDVKM. The CDR3 is CASSTGQGSPGELFF. CDR3 sequence (DNA): TGTGCCAGCAGTACGGGACAGGGTTCACCCGGGGAGCTGTTTTTT. The variable domain in full, completed from reference TRBV28 and TRBJ2-2, reads DVKVTQSSRYLVKRTGEKVFLECVQDMDHENMFWYRQDPGLGLRLIYFSYDVKMKEKGDIPEGYSVSREKKERFSLILESASTNQTSMYLCASSTGQGSPGELFFGEGSRLTVL.

The chain joins TRBV6-5 to TRBJ2-1, with D uncertain. This CDR3 comprises 11 residues. V lost 3 bases and J 7 bases, leaving 4 bases between the germline ends. Germline CDR1 and CDR2: MNHEY and SVGAGI. CDR3 loop: CASSYLNEQFF. The CDR3 region has the DNA TGTGCCAGCAGTTATTTAAATGAGCAGTTCTTC.

The chain employs TRBV7-9 and TRBJ1-4; D not resolved. Germline lookup yields CDR1 SEHNR and CDR2 FQNEAQ (reference sequence). V dropped 6 bases and J dropped 5 bases, with 13 bases sitting between them. CDR3 length: 14 amino acids. The CDR3 loop reads CASSYGRGNEKLFF. The DNA for the CDR3 is TGTGCCAGCAGTTACGGGAGAGGGAATGAAAAACTGTTTTTT.

The chain links TRBV11-2 to TRBJ2-1; 8 positions agree with TRBD1. This CDR3 is built from 20 residues. Germline lookup yields CDR1 SGHAT and CDR2 FQNNGV. V trimming: 0 bases; J trimming: 0 bases; junction bases outside the gene matches: 13. CDR3 region: CASSLDFGTGKFSSYNEQFF. The CDR3 bases are TGTGCCAGCAGCTTAGATTTCGGGACAGGAAAGTTCAGCTCCTACAATGAGCAGTTCTTC.

This chain uses TRBV6-5 with TRBJ1-1, with 7 positions matching TRBD1. There are 12 residues in the CDR3. Germline V gene sequence: CDR1 MNHEY, CDR2 SVGAGI. The ends lost 5 bases at V and 8 bases at J; junction bases unmatched: 5. CDR3 in amino acids: CASSRDRLEAFF. CDR3 DNA: TGTGCCAGCAGTCGGGACAGACTAGAAGCTTTCTTT.

The chain links TRBV5-4 to TRBJ1-1; the D is unclear. Germline V lookup: CDR1 SGHNT, CDR2 YYREEE (reference sequence). The CDR3 has 16 residues. The V end lost 3 bases, the J end lost 1 base, and 16 bases lay between the germline ends. Written as DNA, the CDR3 is TGTGCCAGCAGCTCCGCTTTGAGCTCGCGGAACACTGAAGCTTTCTTT. Protein product: CASSSALSSRNTEAFF.

This clone was seen a few times. The chain carries TRBV29-1 and TRBJ1-1; the match to TRBD1 covers 8 bases. This CDR3 has 17 residues. CDR1 is SQVTM and CDR2 is ANQGSEA in the germline V gene. Trimming at V came to 4 bases and at J to 12 bases, leaving 25 bases not matched to a gene. The CDR3 nucleotides are TGCAGCGTTGTGTTAGATGAAGATACATTTCCAGGGGGCGCTCCTTTCTTT. Its translation: CSVVLDEDTFPGGAPFF.

The genes are TRBV7-2 and TRBJ2-3; TRBD1 is a possible D gene (6 bases). The V gene lost 3 bases and the J gene lost 3 bases, with 16 bases spanning the gap. This CDR3 contains 16 residues. Germline CDR1 and CDR2: SGHTA and FQGNSA. The chain's CDR3 is CASSLERRRGTDTQYF. The DNA of the CDR3 is TGTGCCAGCAGCTTGGAACGGAGAAGGGGGACAGATACGCAGTATTTT.

The chain combines TRBV7-2 with TRBJ2-6; D is undetermined. The germline V gene has CDR1 SGHTA and CDR2 FQGNSA. The CDR3 loop spans 15 amino acids. V was pared by 0 bases and J by 1 base, with 4 bases between. The CDR3 here is CASSLAPSGANVLTF. In DNA, the CDR3 is TGTGCCAGCAGCTTAGCTCCTTCTGGGGCCAACGTCCTGACTTTC.

The chain combines TRBV27 with TRBJ2-5; 8 bases match TRBD1. Trimming at V came to 6 bases and at J to 5 bases, leaving 11 bases not matched to a gene. CDR3 length: 15 residues. CDR1 MNHEY and CDR2 SMNVEV come from the germline V gene (reference sequence). In DNA form, the CDR3 reads TGTGCCAGCAGCCGACAGGGGAGTATTTACGAGACCCAGTACTTC. Translating it yields CASSRQGSIYETQYF.